One sample yielded the 25 T cell receptor beta chains listed below, sequenced in a study of CD8 T cells in Susac syndrome. When the RNA was reverse transcribed, random hexamers were used with an input of roughly 0.5 to 1 ug. TCRdb reprocessed the immunoSEQ multiplex PCR reads with MiXCR, giving one entry per CDR3 protein. The repertoire holds approximately 120,000 distinct CDR3 sequences, with 91% as singletons. The source material was CD8+ T cells from PBMCs. All receptors come from a human donor with multiple sclerosis.

V is TRBV5-1 and J is TRBJ2-1; weak D call: TRBD1 (5 bases). The V end lost 7 bases, the J end lost 5 bases, and 19 bases lay between the germline ends. Germline lookup yields CDR1 SGHRS and CDR2 YFSETQ. This CDR3 region has 15 residues. The CDR3 sequence is CASHWSWGNDNEQFF. The CDR3 region has the DNA TGCGCCAGCCATTGGTCATGGGGCAATGACAATGAGCAGTTCTTC. The variable domain in full, completed from reference TRBV5-1 and TRBJ2-1, reads KAGVTQTPRYLIKTRGQQVTLSCSPISGHRSVSWYQQTPGQGLQFLFEYFSETQRNKGNFPGRFSGRQFSNSRSEMNVSTLELGDSALYLCASHWSWGNDNEQFFGPGTRLTVL.

This clonotype has only one observation. The V and J genes are TRBV7-9 and TRBJ2-4; D call uncertain. CDR3 length: 13 amino acids. V was pared by 5 bases and J by 5 bases, with 10 bases between. CDR1 is SEHNR, CDR2 FQNEAQ, per germline (reference sequence). CDR3 region: CASSRQGQNIQYF. The CDR3 coding sequence is TGTGCCAGCAGCAGACAAGGCCAAAACATTCAGTACTTC.

The rearrangement uses TRBV6-5 and TRBJ2-1; D might be TRBD1 or TRBD2, each matching 5 bases. This CDR3 is 14 amino acids long. The V gene lost 6 bases and the J gene lost 4 bases, with 13 bases spanning the gap. In germline, CDR1 is MNHEY, CDR2 SVGAGI. CDR3 bases: TGTGCCAGCAGCCAGGGACCACTTTACAATGAGCAGTTCTTC. This encodes CASSQGPLYNEQFF.

The chain employs TRBV19 and TRBJ1-2; D may be TRBD1 (6 bases). CDR1 is LNHDA and CDR2 is SQIVND in the germline V gene (reference sequence). The V end lost 5 bases, the J end lost 3 bases, and 10 bases lay between the germline ends. This CDR3 is 13 amino acids long. CDR3 in DNA: TGTGCCAGTAGTGCAGGGGTCCACTATGGCTACACCTTC. It codes for CASSAGVHYGYTF.

The chain couples TRBV3-1 to TRBJ2-5; weak D call: TRBD2 (6 bases). The V end lost 8 bases, the J end lost 7 bases, and 20 bases lay between the germline ends. Germline CDR1 is LGHDT and CDR2 is YNNKEL (reference sequence). There are 14 residues in the CDR3. The CDR3 loop reads CASSSGGTSGTQYF. The CDR3 DNA reads TGTGCCAGCTCCTCCGGCGGGACCAGCGGGACCCAGTACTTC.

J is TRBJ1-1 and V is TRBV2; D ambiguous. The CDR3 is made up of 12 amino acids. CDR1 is SNHLY, CDR2 FYNNEI, per germline. Trimming shortened V by 3 bases and J by 1 base, and 3 bases separated the two germline ends. CDR3: CASSEWNTEAFF. CDR3 coding DNA: TGTGCCAGCAGTGAGTGGAACACTGAAGCTTTCTTT.

Concerning this clonotype: This may arise from a read error, as a much more abundant clone is one base away. The V and J genes are TRBV29-1 and TRBJ2-1; D unclear. Trimming removed 3 bases from V and 12 bases from J, with 9 bases in between. This CDR3 has 10 residues. The germline gives CDR1 SQVTM, CDR2 ANQGSEA. The CDR3 spells CSVDESGQFF. CDR3 in DNA: TGCAGCGTTGATGAGAGTGGGCAGTTCTTC.

The chain recombines TRBV5-1 with TRBJ2-1, with D hard to call. V lost 1 base, J lost 4 bases, and 9 bases lay in between. CDR1 is SGHRS, CDR2 YFSETQ, per germline. The length of the CDR3 is 14 residues. The CDR3 nucleotides read TGCGCCAGCAGCTTGCACAGCCCTTACAATGAGCAGTTCTTC. Encoded protein: CASSLHSPYNEQFF.

This chain uses TRBV7-9 with TRBJ1-4; D is undetermined. The ends were cut back, 4 bases at V and 6 bases at J, with 12 bases in the middle. Germline V lookup: CDR1 SEHNR, CDR2 FQNEAQ (reference sequence). The CDR3 is 14 residues long. CDR3 in amino acids: CASSSWLSDEKLFF. CDR3 nucleotides: TGTGCCAGCAGCTCTTGGCTGTCGGATGAAAAACTGTTTTTT.

This clonotype was seen only once. The CDR3 DNA is TGCAGCGTCCTACAGGGAGGCACTGAAGCTTTCTTT. Translating gives CSVLQGGTEAFF. The chain employs TRBV29-1 and TRBJ1-1, with TRBD1 as a possible D gene (6 bases). The CDR3 has 12 residues. CDR1 is SQVTM and CDR2 is ANQGSEA in the germline V gene. Trimming cost V 6 bases and J 4 bases, with 12 bases left between them.

This chain uses TRBV3-1 with TRBJ2-7; D is possibly TRBD1 or TRBD2 (5 bases each). This CDR3 spans 14 amino acids. The V gene lost 4 bases and the J gene lost 4 bases, with 14 bases spanning the gap. CDR1 is LGHDT and CDR2 is YNNKEL in the germline V gene (reference sequence). CDR3 loop: CASSPGRSGYEQYF. Here the CDR3 DNA reads TGTGCCAGCAGCCCGGGGCGGAGTGGTTACGAGCAGTACTTC.

J is TRBJ2-1 and V is TRBV5-4; TRBD2 aligns across 8 bases. Trimming took 1 base from V and 4 from J; bases not matched to a gene: 7. The germline gives CDR1 SGHNT, CDR2 YYREEE (reference sequence). This CDR3 spans 16 amino acids. The CDR3 protein is CASSLRGLGRYNEQFF. The CDR3 coding sequence is TGTGCCAGCAGCTTGAGGGGACTAGGCAGATACAATGAGCAGTTCTTC.

This clonotype was seen a handful of times. The rearrangement uses TRBV7-3 and TRBJ2-7; D is possibly TRBD2 (6 bases). Per germline, CDR1 SGHTA and CDR2 FQGTGA. CDR3 length: 15 amino acids. V lost 3 bases and J lost 0, with 12 bases in between. The CDR3 DNA sequence: TGTGCCAGCAGCTTGGGGGGTGGGTCCTCCTACGAGCAGTACTTC. Its translation is CASSLGGGSSYEQYF.

The chain combines TRBV2 with TRBJ2-7, with D tentatively TRBD2 (6 bases). The CDR3 has 13 residues. Per germline, CDR1 SNHLY and CDR2 FYNNEI. V was clipped by 11 bases and J by 0 bases, with 14 bases between them. CDR3 residues: CAAEGRSSYEQYF. DNA of the CDR3: TGTGCCGCGGAGGGACGGAGCTCCTACGAGCAGTACTTC.

The rearrangement joins TRBV24-1 to TRBJ2-7; 9 nucleotides line up with TRBD1. The germline V gene encodes CDR1 KGHDR and CDR2 SFDVKD. With V trimmed by 12 bases and J by 4 bases, 9 bases remained unmatched. The CDR3 totals 13 residues. CDR3 in amino acids: CAPKDRGLYEQYF. CDR3 in DNA: TGTGCCCCTAAGGACAGGGGATTATACGAGCAGTACTTC.

The chain recombines TRBV27 with TRBJ1-5; 7 bases match TRBD1. Germline values: CDR1 MNHEY, CDR2 SMNVEV (reference sequence). The CDR3 totals 14 residues. The V segment lost 5 bases and the J segment 0 bases; nucleotides outside the gene matches: 1. For the CDR3, the DNA is TGTGCCAGCAGTAGACAGGGTAGCAATCAGCCCCAGCATTTT. Translating gives CASSRQGSNQPQHF.

This clonotype was recorded once. V and J are TRBV4-1 and TRBJ2-6; possibly TRBD1 for D (5 bases). V lost 0 bases, J lost 9 bases, and 27 bases lay in between. Germline V gene data show CDR1 as MGHRA and CDR2 as YSYEKL. This CDR3 comprises 20 residues. The CDR3 loop reads CASSQEGQDIALGSGNVLTF. CDR3 bases: TGCGCCAGCAGCCAAGAGGGCCAGGACATAGCTCTGGGTTCTGGCAACGTCCTGACTTTC.

The chain recombines TRBV4-1 with TRBJ2-5, with a possible D match to TRBD1 (6 bases). The V and J ends lost 0 bases and 5 bases respectively, with 13 bases between them. CDR1 is MGHRA, CDR2 YSYEKL, per germline. The CDR3 spans 15 residues. The CDR3 protein is CASSQDIRGGETQYF. Written as DNA, the CDR3 is TGCGCCAGCAGCCAAGATATCAGGGGTGGGGAGACCCAGTACTTC.

This chain connects TRBV10-2 to TRBJ2-1, with 9 bases that match TRBD2. Germline CDR1 is WSHSY and CDR2 is SAAADI. The CDR3 is made up of 15 amino acids. V lost 4 bases and J lost 3; bases outside the gene matches: 4. This chain's CDR3 is CASSVAGDFYNEQFF. The CDR3 nucleotides are TGCGCCAGCAGTGTAGCGGGAGATTTCTACAATGAGCAGTTCTTC.

V and J are TRBV27 and TRBJ1-1, with D maybe TRBD1 (5 bases). This CDR3 spans 13 amino acids. Trimming shortened V by 4 bases and J by 7 bases, and 13 bases separated the two germline ends. Looked up from germline, CDR1 is MNHEY and CDR2 is SMNVEV (reference sequence). The CDR3 region has the DNA TGTGCCAGCAGTTCCTCCTTCAGGGTTGAAGCTTTCTTT. Its protein product is CASSSSFRVEAFF.

V gene TRBV7-2 combines with J gene TRBJ2-7, with 8 bases identical to TRBD2. Trimming cost V 2 bases and J 4 bases; bases outside gene matches: 7. Per germline, CDR1 SGHTA and CDR2 FQGNSA. This CDR3 spans 15 amino acids. The CDR3 DNA reads as TGTGCCAGCAGCTTAACAGGCGGGAGGAGGTACGAGCAGTACTTC. The encoded protein is CASSLTGGRRYEQYF.

J is TRBJ1-2 and V is TRBV4-1; 7 bases are a match to TRBD1. The CDR3 contains 12 residues. The germline gives CDR1 MGHRA, CDR2 YSYEKL. V was pared by 11 bases and J by 4 bases, with 7 bases of the junction left unmatched. CDR3 coding DNA: TGCGCCTCCTCATGGGACAGCTATGGCTACACCTTC. Its protein product is CASSWDSYGYTF.

The rearrangement uses TRBV5-1 and TRBJ1-1; the match to TRBD1 covers 7 bases. V was pared by 4 bases and J by 3 bases, with 9 bases of the junction left unmatched. The CDR3 covers 15 residues. Germline V gives CDR1 SGHRS, CDR2 YFSETQ. The CDR3 region is CASSAQGEIDTEAFF. DNA for the CDR3: TGCGCCAGCAGCGCGCAGGGGGAGATAGACACTGAAGCTTTCTTT.

The genes are TRBV27 and TRBJ2-3, with TRBD2 matching 8 bases. Germline trimming cut 5 bases from V and 2 bases from J; bases unmatched to any gene: 3. Germline CDR1 and CDR2: MNHEY and SMNVEV (reference sequence). CDR3 size: 14 residues. Here the CDR3 DNA reads TGTGCCAGCAGTACTAGCGGATTCACAGATACGCAGTATTTT. It yields the protein CASSTSGFTDTQYF.

A single count supports this clonotype. The CDR3 DNA reads TGTGCCAGCAGTCGACCCCCATTTCTAGCGGACAGGGCCTACGAGCAGTACTTC. Amino acid sequence: CASSRPPFLADRAYEQYF. V gene TRBV12-3 or TRBV12-4 combines with J gene TRBJ2-7; perhaps TRBD1 as D (8 bases). V was trimmed by 5 bases and J by 2 bases, leaving 25 bases between them. The CDR3 sequence is 18 residues long.